This T cell receptor (beta chain) was obtained from a study of CD8 T cells in Susac syndrome. cDNA came from around 0.54 to 1 ug RNA primed by random hexamers. TCRdb used MiXCR to reprocess the immunoSEQ multiplex PCR reads, holding one entry per CDR3 protein. The profile shows 200,000 to 250,000 distinct CDR3 sequences, roughly 90% of them singletons. This CDR3 is 12 amino acids long. Germline-derived CDR1 and CDR2 are MNHEY and SVGEGT. The V gene end was trimmed by 11 bases and the J gene end by 6 bases; junction bases not matched to a gene: 4. This sequence joins TRBV6-2 or TRBV6-3 and TRBJ2-2; 9 positions agree with TRBD1. The sequence derives from a human donor with multiple sclerosis. Sequencing used CD8+ T cells from PBMCs. The CDR3 bases are TGTGCCTCAAGGACAGGGGCCGGGGAGCTGTTTTTT. Its translation: CASRTGAGELFF.